This TCR beta chain is from a study of T cells in Graves' hyperthyroidism and ophthalmopathy. Whole-study results and caveats: The model identified upcoming ophthalmopathy a median roughly 6.5 months ahead of onset. Patients with ophthalmopathy were separated from those with stable hyperthyroidism by a 13 V-J model.

Disease duration was under 3 months in the ophthalmopathy patients, who also had a Clinical Activity Score of at least 3 and a NOSPECS grade of at least 4. Exclusions: uncontrolled infection, other autoimmune disease, pregnancy, lactation. Amplification targeted TCR beta CDR3 regions from RNA transcripts. The HTBI primer set drove a first-round RT-PCR of the TCR CDR3. Each CDR3 protein is one row after TCRdb ran MiXCR on the multiplex PCR reads. The sample holds 240,000 or so distinct CDR3 sequences, around 15% seen once. The table lists this clonotype with many counts. Its matching antigen is unknown. The ends were cut back, 5 bases at V and 0 bases at J, with 10 bases in the middle. This CDR3 region has 14 residues. Germline lookup yields CDR1 SEHNR and CDR2 FQNEAQ (reference sequence).

Input material: blood. The clonotype originates from a young woman with Graves' ophthalmopathy. The rearrangement links TRBV7-9 to TRBJ1-1, with D hard to call. CDR3 residues: CASSLDPMNTEAFF. Here the CDR3 DNA reads TGTGCCAGCAGCCTTGATCCCATGAACACTGAAGCTTTCTTT. The whole variable domain, filled in from reference TRBV7-9 and TRBJ1-1, reads DTGVSQNPRHKITKRGQNVTFRCDPISEHNRLYWYRQTLGQGPEFLTYFQNEAQLEKSRLLSDRFSAERPKGSFSTLEIQRTEQGDSAMYLCASSLDPMNTEAFFGQGTRLTVV.